This TCR beta chain appears in the sequencing data of a study of blood T cell repertoires in COVID-19. As for the study in general: The origin of the acute and convalescent COVID-19 samples was the United States, Italy and Spain. Sample material is recorded as cDNA or gDNA derived from T cells, B-cell-depleted T cells, or PBMCs.

Original processing notes: From reference gene primer amplification, estimates of nucleated cell counts were derived. The assay was immunoSEQ multiplex PCR, and TCRdb's table has in-frame clones only and misses some. That table gives V, J and clone size, and the DNA gave D and trimming. Of over 150,000 clones in the sample, 83% are singletons; the top ten hold around a fifth. The junction had 10 bases not matched to a gene; V was cut back by 2 bases and J by 5 bases. CDR3 size: 16 residues. Per the germline V gene, CDR1 is MNHEY and CDR2 is SMNVEV (reference sequence). This receptor was identified in a woman aged 70-85 years who had recovered from COVID-19. The chain uses TRBV27 and TRBJ2-7; 9 nucleotides line up with TRBD1. The sequenced sample consisted of peripheral blood. CDR3 region: CASSLAPGTGRHEQYF. The DNA of the CDR3 is TGTGCCAGCAGTTTAGCCCCCGGGACAGGGCGCCACGAGCAGTACTTC.